The present entry profiles one T cell receptor beta chain with its context. The data belong to a study of T cells in Graves' hyperthyroidism and ophthalmopathy. Amplified regions were TCR beta CDR3 sequences from RNA transcripts. The study used the HTBI primer set for a first-round RT-PCR of the TCR CDR3. TCRdb reprocessed the multiplex PCR reads with MiXCR, giving one entry per CDR3 protein. The sample contains 560,000 or so distinct CDR3 sequences, roughly 46% of which appear only once. The CDR3 extends over 15 amino acids. V lost 1 base and J lost 9; bases outside the gene matches: 5. Germline lookup yields CDR1 LNHNV and CDR2 YYDKDF (reference sequence).

The material sequenced was peripheral blood or thyroid tissue (not recorded which). The receptor was derived from a woman aged 18-30 years with Graves' hyperthyroidism. The V gene is TRBV15, the J gene TRBJ1-3; 11 positions match TRBD1. This CDR3 is CATSRAAGTGGTIYF. The DNA for the CDR3 is TGTGCCACCAGCAGAGCCGCCGGGACAGGGGGCACCATATATTTT. The full variable domain, completed using reference TRBV15 and TRBJ1-3, is DAMVIQNPRYQVTQFGKPVTLSCSQTLNHNVMYWYQQKSSQAPKLLFHYYDKDFNNEADTPDNFQSRRPNTSFCFLDIRSPGLGDTAMYLCATSRAAGTGGTIYFGEGSWLTVV.